This TCR beta chain came from a study of cytomegalovirus exposure and HLA in healthy donors. The overall study: Later analysis reported that the approximately 130 validation repertoires shared the platform of the 500 to 850 first-cohort repertoires. Study findings and constraints: Cytomegalovirus association was assigned to more than 150 TCR beta chains.

Worth noting for this clone: Its target is unknown.

With 5 bases removed from V and 0 bases from J, the gap between germline ends came to 12 bases. In germline, CDR1 is SGHRS, CDR2 YFSETQ. The CDR3 extends over 16 amino acids. The protocol was immunoSEQ multiplex PCR, while the TCRdb copy is restricted to in-frame clones and leaves out a portion. The table has about 120,000 clones, around 89% seen once. The sample consisted of PBMCs. J is TRBJ1-6 and V is TRBV5-1; D is undetermined. The source is a woman aged 18-35 years in good health and CMV-seropositive. In DNA form, the CDR3 reads TGCGCCAGCAGTTCGTATGTGGCCTCCTATAATTCACCCCTCCACTTT. Amino acids: CASSSYVASYNSPLHF. The full variable domain, with the rest looked up from reference TRBV5-1 and TRBJ1-6, is KAGVTQTPRYLIKTRGQQVTLSCSPISGHRSVSWYQQTPGQGLQFLFEYFSETQRNKGNFPGRFSGRQFSNSRSEMNVSTLELGDSALYLCASSSYVASYNSPLHFGNGTRLTVT.